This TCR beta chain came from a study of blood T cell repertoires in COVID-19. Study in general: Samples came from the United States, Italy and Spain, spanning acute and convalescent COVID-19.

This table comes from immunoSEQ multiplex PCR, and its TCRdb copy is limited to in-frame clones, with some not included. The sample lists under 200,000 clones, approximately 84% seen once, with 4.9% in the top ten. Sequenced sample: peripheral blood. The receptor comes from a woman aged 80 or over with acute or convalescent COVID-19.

CDR3 residues: CAISGFGLTGAAFF. The CDR3 bases are TGTGCCATCAGTGGATTCGGACTAACAGGGGCAGCTTTCTTT. The V and J genes are TRBV10-3 and TRBJ1-1; 7 nucleotides match TRBD1. The CDR3 covers 14 residues. V gave up 4 bases and J gave up 10 bases; unmatched junction bases: 12. Germline V gives CDR1 ENHRY, CDR2 SYGVKD.